The sequence of this T cell receptor (beta chain) was determined in a study of a mutant IDH1 vaccine in newly diagnosed glioma. The method was immunoSEQ multiplex PCR; TCRdb's version includes in-frame clones alone and lacks a portion of them. The data contain some 71,000 clones, approximately 86% of them singletons. Time point: week 35, safety follow-up. Each dose of the vaccine consisted of 300 ug of mutant IDH1 20-mer peptide, with topical imiquimod. Eight vaccinations were given in weeks 1, 3, 5, 7, 11, 15, 19 and 23. Each astrocytoma in the donors was new, WHO grade 3 or 4, IDH1-mutant and ATRX-lost. As for this clone: Its antigen remains unknown.

This sample comprised PBMCs, obtained from a glioma patient whose treatment included an IDH1 peptide vaccine. This TCR was sampled from a man between 25 and 39 years old with glioma.

The CDR3: CASSYNKVYGYTF. Here the CDR3 DNA reads TGTGCCAGCAGCTACAACAAGGTTTATGGCTACACCTTC. This sequence joins TRBV27 and TRBJ1-2; D is unresolved. This CDR3 has 13 residues. Deletions cut 6 bases from V and 5 bases from J, with 13 bases between. Germline V gene lookup returns CDR1 MNHEY and CDR2 SMNVEV (reference sequence).